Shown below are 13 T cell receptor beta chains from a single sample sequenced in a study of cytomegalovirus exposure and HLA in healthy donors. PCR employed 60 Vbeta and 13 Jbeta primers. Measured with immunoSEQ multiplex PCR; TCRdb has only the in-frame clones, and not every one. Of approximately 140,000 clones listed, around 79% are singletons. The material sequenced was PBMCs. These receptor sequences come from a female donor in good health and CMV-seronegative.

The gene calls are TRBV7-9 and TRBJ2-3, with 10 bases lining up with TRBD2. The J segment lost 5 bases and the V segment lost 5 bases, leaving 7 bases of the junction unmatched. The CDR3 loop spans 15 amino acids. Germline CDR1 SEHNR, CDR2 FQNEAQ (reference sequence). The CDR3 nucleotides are TGTGCCAGCAGCGGGAGCGGGGGGGTACTAGATACGCAGTATTTT. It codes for CASSGSGGVLDTQYF.

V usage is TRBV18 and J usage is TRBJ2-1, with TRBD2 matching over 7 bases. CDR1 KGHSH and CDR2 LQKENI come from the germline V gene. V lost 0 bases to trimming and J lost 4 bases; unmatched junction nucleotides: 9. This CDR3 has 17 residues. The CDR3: CASSPPAGDSGYNEQFF. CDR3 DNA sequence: TGTGCCAGCTCACCACCGGCGGGGGATTCTGGATACAATGAGCAGTTCTTC.

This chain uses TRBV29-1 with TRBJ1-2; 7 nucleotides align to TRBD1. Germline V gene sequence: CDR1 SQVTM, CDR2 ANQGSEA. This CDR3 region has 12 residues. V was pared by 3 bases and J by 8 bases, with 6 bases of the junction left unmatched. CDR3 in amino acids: CSVEEGAVGYTF. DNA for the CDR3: TGCAGCGTTGAGGAGGGGGCAGTGGGCTACACCTTC. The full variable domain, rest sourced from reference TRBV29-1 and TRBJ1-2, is SAVISQKPSRDICQRGTSLTIQCQVDSQVTMMFWYRQQPGQSLTLIATANQGSEATYESGFVIDKFPISRPNLTFSTLTVSNMSPEDSSIYLCSVEEGAVGYTFGSGTRLTVV.

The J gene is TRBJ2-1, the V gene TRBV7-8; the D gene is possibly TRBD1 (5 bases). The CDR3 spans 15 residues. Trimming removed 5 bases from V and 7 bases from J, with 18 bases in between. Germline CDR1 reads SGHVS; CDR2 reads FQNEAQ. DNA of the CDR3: TGTGCCAGCAGCCACTTATTCAGGGTGGAAAATGAGCAGTTCTTC. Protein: CASSHLFRVENEQFF. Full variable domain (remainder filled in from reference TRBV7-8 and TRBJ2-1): GAGVSQSPRYKVAKRGQDVALRCDPISGHVSLFWYQQALGQGPEFLTYFQNEAQLDKSGLPSDRFFAERPEGSVSTLKIQRTQQEDSAVYLCASSHLFRVENEQFFGPGTRLTVL.

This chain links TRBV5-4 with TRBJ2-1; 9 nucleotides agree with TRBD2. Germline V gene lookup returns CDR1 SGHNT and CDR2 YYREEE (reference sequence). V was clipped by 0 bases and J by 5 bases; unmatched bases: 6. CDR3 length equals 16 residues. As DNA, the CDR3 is TGTGCCAGCAGCTTGGGTGCGGGGGGGCCGGACAATGAGCAGTTCTTC. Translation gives CASSLGAGGPDNEQFF. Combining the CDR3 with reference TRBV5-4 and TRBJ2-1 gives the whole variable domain ETGVTQSPTHLIKTRGQQVTLRCSSQSGHNTVSWYQQALGQGPQFIFQYYREEENGRGNFPPRFSGLQFPNYSSELNVNALELDDSALYLCASSLGAGGPDNEQFFGPGTRLTVL.

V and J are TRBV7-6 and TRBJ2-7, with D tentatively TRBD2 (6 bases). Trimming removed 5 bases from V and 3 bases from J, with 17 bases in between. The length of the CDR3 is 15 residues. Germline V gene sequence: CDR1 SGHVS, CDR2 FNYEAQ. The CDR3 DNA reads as TGTGCCAGCAGCCCCCAATCTGGGACTGGCTACGAGCAGTACTTC. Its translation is CASSPQSGTGYEQYF.

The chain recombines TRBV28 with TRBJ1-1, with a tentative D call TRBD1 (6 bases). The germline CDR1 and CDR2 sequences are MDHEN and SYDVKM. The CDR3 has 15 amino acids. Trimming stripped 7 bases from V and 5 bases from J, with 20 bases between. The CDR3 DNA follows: TGTGCCAGCATAAGCAGTCAGGGGCGGGGGACTGAAGCTTTCTTT. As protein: CASISSQGRGTEAFF.

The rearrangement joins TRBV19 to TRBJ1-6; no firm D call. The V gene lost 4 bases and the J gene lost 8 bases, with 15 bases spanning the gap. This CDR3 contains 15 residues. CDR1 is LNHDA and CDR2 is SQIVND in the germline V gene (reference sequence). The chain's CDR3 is CASSNRGYGDSPLHF. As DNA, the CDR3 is TGTGCCAGTAGTAATCGGGGATACGGGGATTCACCCCTCCACTTT.

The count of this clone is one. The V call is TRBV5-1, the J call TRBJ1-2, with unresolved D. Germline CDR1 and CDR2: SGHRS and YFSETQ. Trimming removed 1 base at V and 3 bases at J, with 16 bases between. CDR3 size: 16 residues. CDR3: CASSLTGPSRDYGYTF. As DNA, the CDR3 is TGCGCCAGCAGCTTGACGGGTCCTTCCCGGGACTATGGCTACACCTTC.

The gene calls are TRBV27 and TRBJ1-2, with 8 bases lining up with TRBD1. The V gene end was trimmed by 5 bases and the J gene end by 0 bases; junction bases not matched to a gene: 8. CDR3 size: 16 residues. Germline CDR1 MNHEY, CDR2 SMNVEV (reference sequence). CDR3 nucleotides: TGTGCCAGCAGTCCTCGGACAGGGAGGCCTAACTATGGCTACACCTTC. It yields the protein CASSPRTGRPNYGYTF.

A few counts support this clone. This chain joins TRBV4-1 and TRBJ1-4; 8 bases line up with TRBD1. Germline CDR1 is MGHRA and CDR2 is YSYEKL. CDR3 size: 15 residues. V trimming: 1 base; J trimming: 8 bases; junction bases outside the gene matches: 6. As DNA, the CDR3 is TGCGCCAGCAGCCAAGGACGGGACAGGCGAGAAAAACTGTTTTTT. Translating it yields CASSQGRDRREKLFF.

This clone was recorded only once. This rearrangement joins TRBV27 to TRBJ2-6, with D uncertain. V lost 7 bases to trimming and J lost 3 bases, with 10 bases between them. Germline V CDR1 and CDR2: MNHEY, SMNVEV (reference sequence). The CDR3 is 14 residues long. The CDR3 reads CASTIGLGANVLTF. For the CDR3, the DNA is TGTGCCAGCACCATTGGGCTTGGGGCCAACGTCCTGACTTTC.

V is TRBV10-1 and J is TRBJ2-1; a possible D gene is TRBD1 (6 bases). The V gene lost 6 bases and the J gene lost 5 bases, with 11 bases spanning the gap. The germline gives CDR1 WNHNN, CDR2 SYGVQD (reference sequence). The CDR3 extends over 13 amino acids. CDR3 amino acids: CASSHRADNEQFF. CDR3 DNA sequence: TGCGCCAGCAGCCACAGGGCGGACAATGAGCAGTTCTTC.